This is a list of T cell receptor beta chains from one sample in a study of cytomegalovirus exposure and HLA in healthy donors. Libraries were prepared by immunoSEQ multiplex PCR; TCRdb keeps only in-frame clonotypes and omits some of them. The data hold approximately 220,000 clones, with about 75% observed a single time. Source material: PBMCs. The receptors here all came from a man between 18 and 29 years old in good health and CMV-seronegative. CDR3s include the opening cysteine and the closing phenylalanine or tryptophan. The order of the fields is D gene, V gene, clone size, J gene, CDR3 protein, CDR3 DNA. D genes are given only for firm matches. Size values are once, few and many counts, or a class for expanded clones, and some rows have none.

D: .; V: TRBV7-9; size: .; J: TRBJ2-1; CDR3: CASSSPRWSDEQFF; DNA: TGTGCCAGCAGCTCCCCTCGGTGGTCGGATGAGCAGTTCTTC
D: TRBD1; V: TRBV6-1; size: few; J: TRBJ2-7; CDR3: CASSPDQGAGYEQYF; DNA: TGTGCCAGCAGCCCAGACCAGGGGGCGGGCTACGAGCAGTACTTC
D: TRBD1; V: TRBV7-2; size: .; J: TRBJ1-1; CDR3: CASSVEQGAGTEAFF; DNA: TGTGCCAGCAGCGTGGAACAGGGGGCTGGAACTGAAGCTTTCTTT
D: TRBD1; V: TRBV25-1; size: .; J: TRBJ2-2; CDR3: CASSGDRGSNTGELFF; DNA: TGTGCCAGCAGTGGAGACAGGGGCTCGAACACCGGGGAGCTGTTTTTT
D: .; V: TRBV9; size: .; J: TRBJ2-2; CDR3: CASSVVSEQGTGELFF; DNA: TGTGCCAGCAGCGTAGTTAGTGAGCAGGGCACCGGGGAGCTGTTTTTT
D: .; V: TRBV19; size: .; J: TRBJ1-2; CDR3: CASSIATTGYGYTF; DNA: TGTGCCAGTAGTATAGCAACTACTGGTTATGGCTACACCTTC
D: .; V: TRBV30; size: .; J: TRBJ2-1; CDR3: CAWSDQGSYNEQFF; DNA: TGTGCCTGGAGTGACCAGGGCTCCTACAATGAGCAGTTCTTC
D: TRBD1; V: TRBV6-5; size: .; J: TRBJ2-1; CDR3: CASRRTGHNEQFF; DNA: TGTGCCAGCAGGCGGACAGGGCACAATGAGCAGTTCTTC
D: TRBD2; V: TRBV5-5; size: .; J: TRBJ2-1; CDR3: CASSWELAGGTNEQFF; DNA: TGTGCCAGCAGCTGGGAACTAGCGGGAGGGACGAATGAGCAGTTCTTC
D: TRBD1; V: TRBV28; size: .; J: TRBJ1-1; CDR3: CASSSIDRAYTEAFF; DNA: TGTGCCAGCAGTTCCATCGACAGGGCCTACACTGAAGCTTTCTTT
D: .; V: TRBV9; size: .; J: TRBJ2-7; CDR3: CASSVDGSENYEQYF; DNA: TGTGCCAGCAGCGTAGATGGCAGCGAAAACTACGAGCAGTACTTC
D: .; V: TRBV5-1; size: .; J: TRBJ2-7; CDR3: CASSLNQQPGVNEQYF; DNA: TGCGCCAGCAGCTTAAATCAACAGCCGGGAGTCAACGAGCAGTACTTC
D: .; V: TRBV21-1; size: few; J: TRBJ2-7; CDR3: CASSKGPQPPTGTETYEQYF; DNA: TGTGCCAGCAGCAAAGGGCCCCAACCGCCCACCGGGACAGAGACCTACGAGCAGTACTTC
D: .; V: TRBV6-5; size: .; J: TRBJ2-2; CDR3: CASSSTGNTGELFF; DNA: TGTGCCAGCAGCTCAACCGGGAACACCGGGGAGCTGTTTTTT
D: .; V: TRBV27; size: .; J: TRBJ2-7; CDR3: CASSFQGGVYEQYF; DNA: TGTGCCAGCAGTTTTCAGGGGGGAGTCTACGAGCAGTACTTC
D: .; V: TRBV4-3; size: few; J: TRBJ1-1; CDR3: CASSHPMATSYTEAFF; DNA: TGCGCCAGCAGCCACCCCATGGCCACCTCCTACACTGAAGCTTTCTTT
D: TRBD1; V: TRBV11-3; size: .; J: TRBJ1-1; CDR3: CASSGGTGLRNTEAFF; DNA: TGTGCCAGCAGCGGAGGGACAGGGCTAAGGAACACTGAAGCTTTCTTT
D: TRBD1; V: TRBV28; size: few; J: TRBJ2-5; CDR3: CASSFDRGGRRAQYF; DNA: TGTGCCAGCAGTTTTGACAGGGGGGGGAGACGGGCGCAGTACTTC
D: .; V: TRBV10-3; size: .; J: TRBJ2-2; CDR3: CAIQGTADTGELFF; DNA: TGTGCCATTCAGGGAACGGCGGACACCGGGGAGCTGTTTTTT
D: .; V: TRBV11-2; size: .; J: TRBJ1-1; CDR3: CASSLEGGGTEAFF; DNA: TGTGCCAGCAGCTTAGAGGGAGGTGGGACTGAAGCTTTCTTT